This T cell receptor (beta chain) was sequenced during a study of blood T cell repertoires in COVID-19. Produced via immunoSEQ multiplex PCR; TCRdb's table is partial and in-frame only. Of hundreds of thousands of clones listed, approximately 90% are singletons. Sequenced: peripheral blood. The TCR originated in a man between 18 and 29 years old with COVID-19, enrolled during active disease.

In nucleotides, the CDR3 is TGTGCCAGCAGCTTAGCGGCCAGCGGGAGTTGGGTGGAGACCCAGTACTTC. Protein: CASSLAASGSWVETQYF. This chain connects TRBV7-9 to TRBJ2-5; 8 bases match TRBD2. The CDR3 covers 17 residues. V lost 0 bases, J lost 5 bases, and 11 bases stayed unmatched. CDR1 is SEHNR, CDR2 FQNEAQ, per germline (reference sequence).